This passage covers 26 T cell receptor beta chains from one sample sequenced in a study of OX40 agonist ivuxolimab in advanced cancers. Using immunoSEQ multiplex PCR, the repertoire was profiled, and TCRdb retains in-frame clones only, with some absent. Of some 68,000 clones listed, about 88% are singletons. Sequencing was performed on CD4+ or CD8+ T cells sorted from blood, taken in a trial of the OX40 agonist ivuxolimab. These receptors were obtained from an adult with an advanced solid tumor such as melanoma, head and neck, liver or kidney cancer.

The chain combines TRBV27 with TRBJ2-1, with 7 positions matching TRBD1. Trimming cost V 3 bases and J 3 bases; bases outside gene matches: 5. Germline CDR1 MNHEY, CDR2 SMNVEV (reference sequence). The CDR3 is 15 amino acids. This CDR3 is CASSFVRGSYNEQFF. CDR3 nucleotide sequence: TGTGCCAGCAGTTTCGTCAGGGGGAGCTACAATGAGCAGTTCTTC.

The CDR3 protein is CAWSTGTSGGETQYF. Written as DNA, the CDR3 is TGTGCCTGGAGCACCGGGACTAGCGGGGGAGAGACCCAGTACTTC. The chain employs TRBV30 and TRBJ2-5, with 14 positions matching TRBD2. CDR1 is GTSNPN and CDR2 is SVGIG in the germline V gene (reference sequence). The V gene end was trimmed by 3 bases and the J gene end by 4 bases; junction bases not matched to a gene: 4. The CDR3 is made up of 15 amino acids.

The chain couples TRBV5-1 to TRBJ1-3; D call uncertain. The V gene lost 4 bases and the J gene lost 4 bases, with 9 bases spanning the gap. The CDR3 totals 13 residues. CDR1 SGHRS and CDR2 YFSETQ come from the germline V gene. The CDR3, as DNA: TGCGCCAGCAGCCCCACTCAGGGAAACACCATATATTTT. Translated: CASSPTQGNTIYF. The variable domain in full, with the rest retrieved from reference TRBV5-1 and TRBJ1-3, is KAGVTQTPRYLIKTRGQQVTLSCSPISGHRSVSWYQQTPGQGLQFLFEYFSETQRNKGNFPGRFSGRQFSNSRSEMNVSTLELGDSALYLCASSPTQGNTIYFGEGSWLTVV.

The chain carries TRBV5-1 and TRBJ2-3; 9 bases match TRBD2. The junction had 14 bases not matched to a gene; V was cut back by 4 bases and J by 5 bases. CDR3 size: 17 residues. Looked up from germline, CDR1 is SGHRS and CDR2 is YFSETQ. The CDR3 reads CASSQTLAGGPGDTQYF. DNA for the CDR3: TGCGCCAGCAGCCAAACCTTGGCGGGAGGGCCGGGAGATACGCAGTATTTT.

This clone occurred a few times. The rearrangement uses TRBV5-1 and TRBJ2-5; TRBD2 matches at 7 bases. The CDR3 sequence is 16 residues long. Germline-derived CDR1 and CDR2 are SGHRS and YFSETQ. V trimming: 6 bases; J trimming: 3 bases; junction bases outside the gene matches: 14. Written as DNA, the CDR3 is TGCGCCAGCATGGGGGGGTCACTAGCGACCAAAGAGACCCAGTACTTC. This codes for CASMGGSLATKETQYF.

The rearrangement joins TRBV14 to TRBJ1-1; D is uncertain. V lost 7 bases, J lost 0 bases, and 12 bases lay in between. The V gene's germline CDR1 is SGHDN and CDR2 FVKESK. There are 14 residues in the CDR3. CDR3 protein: CASTLNGMNTEAFF. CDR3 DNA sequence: TGTGCCAGCACCTTAAACGGAATGAACACTGAAGCTTTCTTT.

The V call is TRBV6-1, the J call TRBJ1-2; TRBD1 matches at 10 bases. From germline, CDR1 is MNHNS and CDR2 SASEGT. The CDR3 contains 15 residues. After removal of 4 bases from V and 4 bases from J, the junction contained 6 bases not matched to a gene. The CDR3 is CASSVDRGSPYGYTF. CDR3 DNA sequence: TGTGCCAGCAGTGTGGACAGGGGGAGCCCCTATGGCTACACCTTC.

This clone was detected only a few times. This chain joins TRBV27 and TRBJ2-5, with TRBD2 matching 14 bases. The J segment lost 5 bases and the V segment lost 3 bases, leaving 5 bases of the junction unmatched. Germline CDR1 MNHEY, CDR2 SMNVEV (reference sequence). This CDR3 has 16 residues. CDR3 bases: TGTGCCAGCAGTTTGACTAGCGGGGGGGGCCCGGAGACCCAGTACTTC. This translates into CASSLTSGGGPETQYF.

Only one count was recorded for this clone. CDR3 amino acids: CAISEGDDEQFF. The CDR3 DNA reads TGTGCCATCAGTGAGGGGGATGATGAGCAGTTCTTC. The J gene is TRBJ2-1, the V gene TRBV10-3; D not certain. The CDR3 totals 12 residues. In germline, CDR1 is ENHRY, CDR2 SYGVKD. Trimming shortened V by 2 bases and J by 8 bases, and 7 bases separated the two germline ends.

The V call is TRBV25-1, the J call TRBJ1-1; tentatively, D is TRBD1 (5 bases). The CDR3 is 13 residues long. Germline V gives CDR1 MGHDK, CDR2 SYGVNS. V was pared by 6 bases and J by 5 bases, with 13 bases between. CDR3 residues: CASSSGGGTEAFF. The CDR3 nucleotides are TGTGCCAGCAGCTCTGGGGGGGGGACTGAAGCTTTCTTT.

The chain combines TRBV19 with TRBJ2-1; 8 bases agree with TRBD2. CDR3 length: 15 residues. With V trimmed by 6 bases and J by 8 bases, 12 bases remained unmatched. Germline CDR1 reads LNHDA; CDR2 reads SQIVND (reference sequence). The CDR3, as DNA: TGTGCCAGTAGCCCTCGGGCAGCGGGAGTCCATGAGCAGTTCTTC. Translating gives CASSPRAAGVHEQFF.

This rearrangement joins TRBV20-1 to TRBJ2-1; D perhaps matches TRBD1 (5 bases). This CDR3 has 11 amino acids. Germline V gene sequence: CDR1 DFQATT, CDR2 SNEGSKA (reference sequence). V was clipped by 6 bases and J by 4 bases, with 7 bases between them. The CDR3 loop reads CSAQEYNEQFF. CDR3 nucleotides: TGCAGTGCACAGGAGTACAATGAGCAGTTCTTC.

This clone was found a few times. CDR3 region: CASSLGDSPLHF. The CDR3 DNA follows: TGTGCCAGCAGCTTGGGGGATTCACCCCTCCACTTT. The V call is TRBV5-4, the J call TRBJ1-6; D is ambiguous. This CDR3 contains 12 residues. The germline V gene has CDR1 SGHNT and CDR2 YYREEE (reference sequence). Trimming pared 0 bases from V and 8 bases from J, leaving 3 bases between.

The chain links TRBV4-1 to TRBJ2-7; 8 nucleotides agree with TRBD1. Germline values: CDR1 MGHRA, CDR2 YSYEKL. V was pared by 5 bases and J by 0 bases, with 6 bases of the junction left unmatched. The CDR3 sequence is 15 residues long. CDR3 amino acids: CASSTRTGYSYEQYF. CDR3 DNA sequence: TGCGCCAGCAGCACCCGGACAGGGTACTCCTACGAGCAGTACTTC.

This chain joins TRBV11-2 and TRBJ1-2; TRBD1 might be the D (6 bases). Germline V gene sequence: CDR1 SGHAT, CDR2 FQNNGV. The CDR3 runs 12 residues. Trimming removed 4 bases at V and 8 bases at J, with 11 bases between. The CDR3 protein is CASSYGTLGYTF. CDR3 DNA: TGTGCCAGCAGCTACGGGACATTAGGCTACACCTTC.

The DNA of the CDR3 is TGTGCCAGCAACGCAGGGGGGGAGACCCAGTACTTC. The encoded protein is CASNAGGETQYF. The chain links TRBV6-1 to TRBJ2-5, with a possible D match to TRBD1 (7 bases). V shed 7 bases and J shed 5 bases, with 11 bases lying between them. CDR1 and CDR2 (germline): MNHNS, SASEGT. The CDR3 sequence is 12 residues long.

Here the CDR3 reads CASSPLLAGDEQFF. DNA for the CDR3: TGTGCCAGCTCACCCCTACTAGCGGGCGATGAGCAGTTCTTC. The rearrangement joins TRBV18 to TRBJ2-1, with 9 nucleotides matching TRBD2. Germline lookup yields CDR1 KGHSH and CDR2 LQKENI. V trimming: 3 bases; J trimming: 8 bases; junction bases outside the gene matches: 5. The CDR3 has 14 amino acids.

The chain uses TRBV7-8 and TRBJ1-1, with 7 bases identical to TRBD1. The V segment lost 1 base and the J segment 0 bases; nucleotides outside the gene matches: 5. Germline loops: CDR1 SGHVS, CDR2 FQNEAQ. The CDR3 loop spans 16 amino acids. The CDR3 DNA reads TGTGCCAGCAGCTTAGTGTCGGGACAGTTGAACACTGAAGCTTTCTTT. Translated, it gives CASSLVSGQLNTEAFF.

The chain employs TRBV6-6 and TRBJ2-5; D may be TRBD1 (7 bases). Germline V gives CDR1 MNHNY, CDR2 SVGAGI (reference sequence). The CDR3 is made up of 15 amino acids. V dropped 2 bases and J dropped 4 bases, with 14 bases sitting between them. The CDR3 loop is CASSYEEGAGETQYF. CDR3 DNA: TGTGCCAGCAGTTACGAGGAGGGGGCAGGAGAGACCCAGTACTTC.

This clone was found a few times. The CDR3 region is CASSLSAFLSNEQFF. CDR3 in DNA: TGTGCCAGCAGCTTGTCTGCATTCTTATCAAATGAGCAGTTCTTC. The rearrangement links TRBV7-2 to TRBJ2-1; D is undetermined. The V gene's germline CDR1 is SGHTA and CDR2 FQGNSA. This CDR3 comprises 15 residues. V gave up 3 bases and J gave up 7 bases, with 16 bases separating them.

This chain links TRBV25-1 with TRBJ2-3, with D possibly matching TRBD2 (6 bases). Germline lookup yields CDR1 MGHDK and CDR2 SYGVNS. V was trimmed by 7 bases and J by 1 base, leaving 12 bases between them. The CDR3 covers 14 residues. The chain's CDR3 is CASNSRRGTDTQYF. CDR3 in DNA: TGTGCCAGCAATAGCAGGAGGGGCACAGATACGCAGTATTTT.

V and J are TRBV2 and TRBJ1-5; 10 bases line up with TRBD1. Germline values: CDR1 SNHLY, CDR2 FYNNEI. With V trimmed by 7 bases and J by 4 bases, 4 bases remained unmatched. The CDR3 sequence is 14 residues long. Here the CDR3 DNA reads TGTGCCAGCAACCGGGACAGGGGTAATCAGCCCCAGCATTTT. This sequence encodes CASNRDRGNQPQHF.

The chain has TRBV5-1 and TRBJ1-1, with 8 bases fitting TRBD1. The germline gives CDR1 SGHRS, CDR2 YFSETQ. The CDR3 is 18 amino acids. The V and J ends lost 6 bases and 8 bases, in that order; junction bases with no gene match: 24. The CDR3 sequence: CASNHGQGYTSSPGEAFF. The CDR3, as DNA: TGCGCCAGCAATCACGGACAGGGCTACACTAGCTCGCCGGGAGAAGCTTTCTTT.

In DNA, the CDR3 is TGTGCCAGCAGCTTCGTCCTAGGGGGGGGTAGCACAGATACGCAGTATTTT. Its translation: CASSFVLGGGSTDTQYF. This chain connects TRBV7-2 to TRBJ2-3; tentatively, D is TRBD2 (7 bases). CDR1 is SGHTA and CDR2 is FQGNSA in the germline V gene. Trimming pared 3 bases from V and 0 bases from J, leaving 16 bases between. The length of the CDR3 is 17 residues. Complete variable domain (other parts from reference TRBV7-2 and TRBJ2-3): GAGVSQSPSNKVTEKGKDVELRCDPISGHTALYWYRQSLGQGLEFLIYFQGNSAPDKSGLPSDRFSAERTGGSVSTLTIQRTQQEDSAVYLCASSFVLGGGSTDTQYFGPGTRLTVL.

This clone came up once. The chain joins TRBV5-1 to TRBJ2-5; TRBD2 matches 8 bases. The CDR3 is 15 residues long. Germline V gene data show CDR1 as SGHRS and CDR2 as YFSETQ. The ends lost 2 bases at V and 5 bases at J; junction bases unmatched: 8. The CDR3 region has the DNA TGCGCCAGCAGCTTCGGGGGGGACGCACGGGAGACCCAGTACTTC. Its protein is CASSFGGDARETQYF.

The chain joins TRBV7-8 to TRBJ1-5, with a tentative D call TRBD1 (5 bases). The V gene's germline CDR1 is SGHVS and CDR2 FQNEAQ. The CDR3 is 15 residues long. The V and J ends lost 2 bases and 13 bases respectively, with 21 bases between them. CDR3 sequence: CASSLKLSRGDVQHF. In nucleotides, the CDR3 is TGTGCCAGCAGCTTAAAATTGTCTCGCGGGGACGTTCAGCATTTT.